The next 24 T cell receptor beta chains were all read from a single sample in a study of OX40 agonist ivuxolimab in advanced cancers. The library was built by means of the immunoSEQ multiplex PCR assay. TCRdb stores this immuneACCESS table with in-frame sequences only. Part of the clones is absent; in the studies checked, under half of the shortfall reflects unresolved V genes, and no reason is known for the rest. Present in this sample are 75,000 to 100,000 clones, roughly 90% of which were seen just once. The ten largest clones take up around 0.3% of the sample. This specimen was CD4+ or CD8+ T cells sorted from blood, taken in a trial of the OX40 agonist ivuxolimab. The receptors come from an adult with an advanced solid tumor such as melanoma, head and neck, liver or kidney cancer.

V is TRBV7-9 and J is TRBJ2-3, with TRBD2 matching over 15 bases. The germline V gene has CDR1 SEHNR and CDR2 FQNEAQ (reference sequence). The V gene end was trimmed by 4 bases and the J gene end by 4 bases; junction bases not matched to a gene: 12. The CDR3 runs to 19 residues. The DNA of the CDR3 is TGTGCCAGCAGCTCCAAAGGCCTCGGGACTAGCGGGAGGCCAGATACGCAGTATTTT. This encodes CASSSKGLGTSGRPDTQYF.

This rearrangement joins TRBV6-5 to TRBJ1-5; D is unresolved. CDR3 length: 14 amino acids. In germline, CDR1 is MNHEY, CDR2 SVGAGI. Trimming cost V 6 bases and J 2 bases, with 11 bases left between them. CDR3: CASSPLGGNQPQHF. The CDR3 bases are TGTGCCAGCAGCCCACTTGGAGGCAATCAGCCCCAGCATTTT.

CDR3 sequence: CAISGGQGATDTQYF. The DNA of the CDR3 is TGTGCCATCAGTGGGGGACAGGGGGCAACAGATACGCAGTATTTT. The chain recombines TRBV10-3 with TRBJ2-3, with TRBD1 matching over 12 bases. Trimming removed 4 bases from V and 3 bases from J; junction bases left unmatched: 2. This CDR3 has 15 amino acids. Germline values: CDR1 ENHRY, CDR2 SYGVKD.

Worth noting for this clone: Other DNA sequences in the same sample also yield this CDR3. DNA of the CDR3: TGTGCCAGTAGCTCGACAGGGGGCTTAGTAAGGACCCAGTACTTC. This translates into CASSSTGGLVRTQYF. This rearrangement joins TRBV28 to TRBJ2-5; 10 bases align to TRBD1. The germline V gene has CDR1 MDHEN and CDR2 SYDVKM. J gave up 7 bases and V 9 bases, and 14 bases lay outside the gene matches. The CDR3 consists of 15 residues.

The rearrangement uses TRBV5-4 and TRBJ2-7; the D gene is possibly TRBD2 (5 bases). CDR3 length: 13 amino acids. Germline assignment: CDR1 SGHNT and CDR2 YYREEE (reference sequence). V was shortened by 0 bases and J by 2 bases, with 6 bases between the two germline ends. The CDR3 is CASSLAGTYEQYF. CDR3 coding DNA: TGTGCCAGCAGCTTGGCCGGGACCTACGAGCAGTACTTC.

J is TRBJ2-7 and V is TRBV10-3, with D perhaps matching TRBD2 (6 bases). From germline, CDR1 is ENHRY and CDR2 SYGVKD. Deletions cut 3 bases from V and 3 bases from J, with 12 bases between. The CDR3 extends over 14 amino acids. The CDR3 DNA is TGTGCCATCAGTGATCCTAGCGATTACTACGAGCAGTACTTC. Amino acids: CAISDPSDYYEQYF.

CDR3 residues: CASSPDRGNGYTF. In DNA, the CDR3 is TGTGCCAGCTCACCGGACAGGGGAAATGGCTACACCTTC. V usage is TRBV18 and J usage is TRBJ1-2; 9 bases fit TRBD1. Unmatched junction bases numbered 2, after V lost 3 bases and J lost 6 bases. The CDR3 has 13 residues. The germline CDR1 and CDR2 sequences are KGHSH and LQKENI.

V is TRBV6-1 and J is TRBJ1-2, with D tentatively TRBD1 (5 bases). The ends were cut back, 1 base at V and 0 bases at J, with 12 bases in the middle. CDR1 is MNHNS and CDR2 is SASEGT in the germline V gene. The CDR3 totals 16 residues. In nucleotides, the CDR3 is TGTGCCAGCAGTGAAGTACTGACAGCTTCTAACTATGGCTACACCTTC. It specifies CASSEVLTASNYGYTF.

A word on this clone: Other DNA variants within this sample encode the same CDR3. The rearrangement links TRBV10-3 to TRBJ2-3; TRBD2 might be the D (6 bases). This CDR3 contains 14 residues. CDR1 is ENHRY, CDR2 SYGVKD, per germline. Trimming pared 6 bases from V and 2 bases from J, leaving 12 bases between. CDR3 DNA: TGTGCCATCAGCCCGGGGGTTTCCACAGATACGCAGTATTTT. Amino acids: CAISPGVSTDTQYF.

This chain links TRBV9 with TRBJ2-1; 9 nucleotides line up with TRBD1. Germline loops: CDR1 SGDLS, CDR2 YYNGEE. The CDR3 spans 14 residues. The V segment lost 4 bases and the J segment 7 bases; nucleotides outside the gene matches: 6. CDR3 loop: CASSPRTGVNEQFF. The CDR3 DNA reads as TGTGCCAGCAGCCCTCGGACAGGGGTAAATGAGCAGTTCTTC.

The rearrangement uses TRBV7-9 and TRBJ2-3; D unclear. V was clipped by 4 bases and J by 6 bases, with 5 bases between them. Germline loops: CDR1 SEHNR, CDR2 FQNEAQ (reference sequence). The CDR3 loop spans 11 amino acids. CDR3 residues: CASSYPDTQYF. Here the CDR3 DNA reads TGTGCCAGCAGCTACCCGGATACGCAGTATTTT.

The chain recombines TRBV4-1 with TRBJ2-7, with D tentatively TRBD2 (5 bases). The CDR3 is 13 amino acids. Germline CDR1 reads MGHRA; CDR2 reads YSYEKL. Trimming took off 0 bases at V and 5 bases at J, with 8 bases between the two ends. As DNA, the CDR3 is TGCGCCAGCAGCCAAGATACTAGAGACGAGCAGTACTTC. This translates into CASSQDTRDEQYF.

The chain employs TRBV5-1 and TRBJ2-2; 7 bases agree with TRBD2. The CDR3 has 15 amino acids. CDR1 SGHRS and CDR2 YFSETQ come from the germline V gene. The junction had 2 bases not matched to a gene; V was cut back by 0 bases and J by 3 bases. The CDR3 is CASSLVAGYTGELFF. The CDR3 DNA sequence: TGCGCCAGCAGCTTGGTAGCGGGTTACACCGGGGAGCTGTTTTTT.

CDR3 coding DNA: TGTGCCAGCAGCTTAGCGCTTGGTCGGGAGACCCAGTACTTC. The encoded protein is CASSLALGRETQYF. This rearrangement joins TRBV7-2 to TRBJ2-5; D remains unclear. There are 14 residues in the CDR3. The V gene's germline CDR1 is SGHTA and CDR2 FQGNSA. Trimming cost V 0 bases and J 5 bases, with 10 bases left between them.

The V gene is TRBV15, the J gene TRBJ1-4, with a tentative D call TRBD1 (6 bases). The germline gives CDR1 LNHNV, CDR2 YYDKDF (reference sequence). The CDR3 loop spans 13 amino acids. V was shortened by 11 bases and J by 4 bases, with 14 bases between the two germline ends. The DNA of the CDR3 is TGTGCCTCACAGGGTCCGTTTAATGAAAAACTGTTTTTT. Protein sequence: CASQGPFNEKLFF.

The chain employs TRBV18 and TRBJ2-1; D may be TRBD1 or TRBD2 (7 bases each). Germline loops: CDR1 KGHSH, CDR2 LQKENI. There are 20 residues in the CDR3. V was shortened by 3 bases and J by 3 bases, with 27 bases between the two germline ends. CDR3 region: CASSPQGGITSETYYNEQFF. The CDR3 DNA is TGTGCCAGCTCACCGCAGGGGGGGATTACTAGCGAAACCTACTACAATGAGCAGTTCTTC. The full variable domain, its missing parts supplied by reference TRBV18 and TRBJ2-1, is NAGVMQNPRHLVRRRGQEARLRCSPMKGHSHVYWYRQLPEEGLKFMVYLQKENIIDESGMPKERFSAEFPKEGPSILRIQQVVRGDSAAYFCASSPQGGITSETYYNEQFFGPGTRLTVL.

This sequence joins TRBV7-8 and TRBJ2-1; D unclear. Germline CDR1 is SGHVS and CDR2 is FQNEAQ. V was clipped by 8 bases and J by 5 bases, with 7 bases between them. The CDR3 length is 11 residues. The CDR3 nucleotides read TGTGCCAGCTCGTACCACAATGAGCAGTTCTTC. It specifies CASSYHNEQFF.

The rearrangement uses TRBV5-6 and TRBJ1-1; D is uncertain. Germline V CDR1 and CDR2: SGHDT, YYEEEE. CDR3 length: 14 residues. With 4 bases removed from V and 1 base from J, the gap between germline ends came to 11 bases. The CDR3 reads CASSLMGSNTEAFF. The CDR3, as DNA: TGTGCCAGCAGCCTCATGGGGTCGAACACTGAAGCTTTCTTT.

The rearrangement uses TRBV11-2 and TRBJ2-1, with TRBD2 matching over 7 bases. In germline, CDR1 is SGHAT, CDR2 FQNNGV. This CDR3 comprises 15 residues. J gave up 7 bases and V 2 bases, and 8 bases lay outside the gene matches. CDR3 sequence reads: CASSLPAGAGNEQFF. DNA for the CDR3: TGTGCCAGCAGCTTACCCGCGGGAGCGGGGAATGAGCAGTTCTTC.

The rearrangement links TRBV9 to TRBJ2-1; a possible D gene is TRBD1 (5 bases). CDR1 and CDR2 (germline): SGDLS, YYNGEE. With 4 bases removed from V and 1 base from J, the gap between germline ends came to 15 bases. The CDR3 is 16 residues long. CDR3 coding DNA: TGTGCCAGCAGCCCCAGAAGCAGGGTTTCCTACAATGAGCAGTTCTTC. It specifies CASSPRSRVSYNEQFF.

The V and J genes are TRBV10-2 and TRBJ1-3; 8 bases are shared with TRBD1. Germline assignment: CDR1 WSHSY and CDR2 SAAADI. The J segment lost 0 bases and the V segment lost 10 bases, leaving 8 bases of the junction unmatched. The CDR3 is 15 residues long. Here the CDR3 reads CATRTGTNSGNTIYF. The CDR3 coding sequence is TGCGCCACCAGGACAGGGACTAACTCTGGAAACACCATATATTTT.

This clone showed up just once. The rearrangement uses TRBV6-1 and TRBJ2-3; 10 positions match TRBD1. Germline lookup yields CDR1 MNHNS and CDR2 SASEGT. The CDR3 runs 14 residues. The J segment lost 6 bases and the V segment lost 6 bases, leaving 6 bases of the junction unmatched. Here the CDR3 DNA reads TGTGCCAGCAGGCCCGGGACAGGGGTGGATACGCAGTATTTT. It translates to CASRPGTGVDTQYF.

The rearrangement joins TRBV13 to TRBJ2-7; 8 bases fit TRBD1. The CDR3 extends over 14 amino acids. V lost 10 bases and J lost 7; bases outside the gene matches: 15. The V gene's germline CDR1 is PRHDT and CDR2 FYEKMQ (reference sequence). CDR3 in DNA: TGTGCCACCACCCAATCCGGACAGGGTAGGGAGCAGTACTTC. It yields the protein CATTQSGQGREQYF.

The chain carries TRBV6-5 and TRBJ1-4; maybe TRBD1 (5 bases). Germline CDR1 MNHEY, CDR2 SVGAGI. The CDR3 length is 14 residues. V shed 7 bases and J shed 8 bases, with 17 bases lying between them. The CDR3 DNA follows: TGTGCCAGCACCGAGACACCAGGGCGCGAAAAACTGTTTTTT. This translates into CASTETPGREKLFF.